The clone carrying this T cell receptor beta chain showed up just a few times. What it recognizes is unknown. Germline lookup yields CDR1 LNHDA and CDR2 SQIVND (reference sequence). V gave up 7 bases and J gave up 4 bases, with 10 bases separating them. The CDR3 loop spans 12 amino acids. These data come from a study of T-cell reconstitution after alpha-beta-depleted transplantation in children. Points from the study as a whole: Diversity of TCRbeta at day 60 was high in some patients, arising from surviving recipient T cells and thymic progenitors. Where alpha-beta T cells came from about two months after transplant was reportedly several hundred expanded graft clones.

It was with unique molecular identifiers that the TCRbeta library was prepared. TCRdb re-derived calls from the PCR reads in MiXCR, one entry per CDR3 protein. Of some 200,000 distinct CDR3 sequences listed, under 8.5% are singletons. The sequence was obtained from a male patient aged 2 to 10 who had a stem cell transplant for acute myeloid leukemia, so the T cells may come from the graft donor. This chain uses TRBV19 with TRBJ1-2; D not certain. The specimen comprised PBMCs, mostly from graft donor cells, sampled 360 days after TCRalphabeta/CD19-depleted stem cell transplant. The DNA of the CDR3 is TGTGCCAGTACCGGGAGGATCTATGGCTACACCTTC. It encodes CASTGRIYGYTF. Full variable domain (rest looked up from reference TRBV19 and TRBJ1-2): DGGITQSPKYLFRKEGQNVTLSCEQNLNHDAMYWYRQDPGQGLRLIYYSQIVNDFQKGDIAEGYSVSREKKESFPLTVTSAQKNPTAFYLCASTGRIYGYTFGSGTRLTVV.